These T cell receptor beta chains were read from a single sample in a study of shared clonotypes between healthy human individuals. Method: immunoSEQ multiplex PCR; TCRdb's copy keeps in-frame clones and lacks some. The data show roughly 2.5 million clones, approximately 92% seen once. Sequencing used naive CD4+ T cells sorted from blood. These TCRs come from a man aged 18 to 30 in good health. The CDR3 runs from the conserved cysteine through the conserved F or W. The D gene is left open where the match is weak. A clone size is listed for some rows: how often the clone was seen (once, few, many), or a class if it is expanded.

D,size,V,J,length,DNA,CDR3
-,-,TRBV29-1,TRBJ1-4,11,TGCAGCGGGGGGTCTAATGAAAAACTGTTTTTT,CSGGSNEKLFF
-,-,TRBV28,TRBJ2-2,15,TGTGCCAGCAGTTTAGGAGGAAAGAACACCGGGGAGCTGTTTTTT,CASSLGGKNTGELFF
TRBD1,-,TRBV6-1,TRBJ1-4,15,TGTGCCAGCAGTGAAAACAGGGGGTCTAATGAAAAACTGTTTTTT,CASSENRGSNEKLFF
-,-,TRBV5-1,TRBJ2-5,15,TGCGCCAGCAGCTTGGGGGTCGAAATTCAAGAGACCCAGTACTTC,CASSLGVEIQETQYF
-,-,TRBV19,TRBJ2-6,13,TGTGCCAGTAGTATTGTTTTCTCAGAGGTCCTGACTTTC,CASSIVFSEVLTF
TRBD1,-,TRBV5-1,TRBJ2-2,15,TGCGCCAGCAGCAGGGGACAGGGTAACACCGGGGAGCTGTTTTTT,CASSRGQGNTGELFF
-,-,TRBV25-1,TRBJ1-2,13,TGTGCCAGCAGTCCGCAACTCCCGGTGGGCTACACCTTC,CASSPQLPVGYTF
TRBD2,-,TRBV5-1,TRBJ2-1,15,TGCGCCAGCAGCTTGGGACTAGCGGGAGCCAATGAGCAGTTCTTC,CASSLGLAGANEQFF
-,-,TRBV28,TRBJ1-6,15,TGTGCCAGCAGTCCCCCGCGAGGACAGCTTAGGGCCCTCCACTTT,CASSPPRGQLRALHF
-,-,TRBV6-1,TRBJ1-5,13,TGTGCCAGCATGGGACAAAACAATCAGCCCCAGCATTTT,CASMGQNNQPQHF
TRBD1,-,TRBV28,TRBJ2-7,14,TGTGCCAGCAGTATCCCCGGACAGGCTTACGAGCAGTACTTC,CASSIPGQAYEQYF
-,-,TRBV19,TRBJ1-1,14,TGTGCCAGTAGCGACGTCGGCGGCCGTACTGAAGCTTTCTTT,CASSDVGGRTEAFF
TRBD1,-,TRBV2,TRBJ2-2,14,TGTGCCGGTACCCCCGAGGGGGCCGCCGGGGAGCTGTTTTTT,CAGTPEGAAGELFF
TRBD1,-,TRBV4-3,TRBJ1-2,15,TGCGCCAGCAGCCAAGCCGACAGGGAAGGTTATGGCTACACCTTC,CASSQADREGYGYTF
-,-,TRBV20-1,TRBJ2-5,10,TGCAGTGCAAGCCAAGAGACCCAGTACTTC,CSASQETQYF
TRBD2,-,TRBV4-3,TRBJ2-1,18,TGCGCCAGCAGCCAAGAACCCCCTCCTAGCGGGAGTCTGAATGAGCAGTTCTTC,CASSQEPPPSGSLNEQFF
-,-,TRBV4-3,TRBJ2-7,14,TGCGCCAGCAGCCTCACCGGGAGTTCTGACGAGCAGTACTTC,CASSLTGSSDEQYF
-,few,TRBV4-1,TRBJ1-1,13,TGCGCCAGCAGCCAAGCGCGGTTAAGGGAAGCTTTCTTT,CASSQARLREAFF
-,-,TRBV6-6,TRBJ2-7,15,TGTGCCAGCAGTTACTCAGGGGGAAGCTCCTACGAGCAGTACTTC,CASSYSGGSSYEQYF
TRBD2,once,TRBV29-1,TRBJ2-3,14,TGCAGCGTCGGGGCTAGCGGCTACACAGATACGCAGTATTTT,CSVGASGYTDTQYF
-,-,TRBV10-3,TRBJ2-5,13,TGTGCCATCAATGGCGGGACCTTTGCGGAGCAGTACTTC,CAINGGTFAEQYF
-,few,TRBV4-1,TRBJ1-5,17,TGCGCCAGCAGCCAAGGTCAGGGTTTGCCGGACAATCAGCCCCAGCATTTT,CASSQGQGLPDNQPQHF
TRBD2,-,TRBV2,TRBJ2-2,17,TGTGCCAGCAGTGGGACTAGCGGGGGGGCCGGGACCGGGGAGCTGTTTTTT,CASSGTSGGAGTGELFF
-,-,TRBV18,TRBJ2-5,13,TGTGCCAGCTCACCAAGCTTCCGGGAGACCCAGTACTTC,CASSPSFRETQYF
-,-,TRBV1,TRBJ2-2,16,TGCACCAGCAGCCAAGATAGCTGCTGGAACACCGGGGAGCTGTTTTTT,CTSSQDSCWNTGELFF
-,-,TRBV7-9,TRBJ2-4,15,TGTGCCAGCAGCCCGTTAGACACCGCTGAAAACATTCAGTACTTC,CASSPLDTAENIQYF
TRBD2,-,TRBV11-2,TRBJ2-4,16,TGTGCCAGCAGCCCTCCAGCGGGGGCAGCCAAAAACATTCAGTACTTC,CASSPPAGAAKNIQYF
TRBD1,-,TRBV7-2,TRBJ2-1,14,TGTGCCAGCATCCCGGGACAGGGTTGGACTGAGCAGTTCTTC,CASIPGQGWTEQFF
-,-,TRBV21-1,TRBJ1-1,14,TGTGCCAGCAGCAAACCCGACAGGCGCACTGAAGCTTTCTTT,CASSKPDRRTEAFF
-,-,TRBV2,TRBJ2-2,13,TGTGCCAGCAGTGAAATTAACACCGGGGAGCTGTTTTTT,CASSEINTGELFF
TRBD1,-,TRBV7-2,TRBJ1-3,19,TGTGCCAGCAGCTTAGAGTATGGGACAGGGGGCAGTCGGGGAAACACCATATATTTT,CASSLEYGTGGSRGNTIYF
-,-,TRBV5-1,TRBJ2-7,14,TGCGCCAGCAGCTTGGGAGGTAACTCCTACGAGCAGTACTTC,CASSLGGNSYEQYF
TRBD1,-,TRBV15,TRBJ1-5,16,TGTGCCACCAGCAGAGATGGTGGACAGGGGAATCAGCCCCAGCATTTT,CATSRDGGQGNQPQHF
-,-,TRBV28,TRBJ1-5,14,TGTGCCAGCAGTTCGGACGATAGCAATCAGCCCCAGCATTTT,CASSSDDSNQPQHF
TRBD2,few,TRBV6-5,TRBJ2-4,13,TGTGCCAGCAGAGCGGGAAGTCAAAACATTCAGTACTTC,CASRAGSQNIQYF
-,-,TRBV5-4,TRBJ2-3,14,TGTGCCAGCAGCCCCTCCCCGAGGGCAGATACGCAGTATTTT,CASSPSPRADTQYF
-,-,TRBV6-5,TRBJ2-1,15,TGTGCCAGCAGTTACCGGGACTTAGGTGTTGGTGAGCAGTTCTTC,CASSYRDLGVGEQFF
-,once,TRBV19,TRBJ1-2,13,TGTGCCAGTAGTATCCAACAGGTCGGCGGCTACACCTTC,CASSIQQVGGYTF
-,-,TRBV28,TRBJ2-5,13,TGTGCCAGCAGTTTTGGGGGGCGCGAGACCCAGTACTTC,CASSFGGRETQYF
-,-,TRBV19,TRBJ2-7,14,TGTGCCAGTACAAGCCGGGACTCAGGGTACGAGCAGTACTTC,CASTSRDSGYEQYF